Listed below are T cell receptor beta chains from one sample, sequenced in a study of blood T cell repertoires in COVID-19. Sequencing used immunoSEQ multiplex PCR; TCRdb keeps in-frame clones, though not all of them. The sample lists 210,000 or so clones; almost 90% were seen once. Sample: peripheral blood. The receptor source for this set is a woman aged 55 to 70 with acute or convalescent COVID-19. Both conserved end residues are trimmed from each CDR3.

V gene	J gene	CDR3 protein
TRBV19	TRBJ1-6	ASSISGFDSPLH
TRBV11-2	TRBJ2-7	ASSSLGKGYSYEQY
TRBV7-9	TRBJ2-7	ASSSGTLSYEQY
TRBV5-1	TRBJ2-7	ASSRRSGSYEQY
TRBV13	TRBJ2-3	ASSLGTASTDTQY
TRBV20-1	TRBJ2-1	SASSRTSAYNEQF
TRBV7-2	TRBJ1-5	ASSGERNQPQH
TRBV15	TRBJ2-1	ATSRDLKGRFYEQF
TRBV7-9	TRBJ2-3	ASSSPSGGAGSTDTQY
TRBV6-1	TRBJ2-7	ASSERLGTGGNEQY
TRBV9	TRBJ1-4	ASSFRDTTNEKLF
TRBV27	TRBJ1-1	ASSDSYTEAF
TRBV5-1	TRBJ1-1	ASSLEQGAAF
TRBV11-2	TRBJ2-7	ASSLGGATFYEQY
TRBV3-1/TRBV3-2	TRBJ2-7	ASSTRLAVSIYEQY
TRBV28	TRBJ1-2	ASSMEGLYGYT
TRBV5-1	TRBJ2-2	ASSLNRLGPGELF
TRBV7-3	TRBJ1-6	ASSHGTSGTPLH
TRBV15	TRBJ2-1	ATSRQSSGGAMDEQF
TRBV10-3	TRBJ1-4	AISESHGGARSNEKLF
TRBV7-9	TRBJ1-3	ASSPPGGASPHTIY
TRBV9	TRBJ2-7	ASSVADSSYEQY
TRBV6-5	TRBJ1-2	ASSRQGRNYGYT
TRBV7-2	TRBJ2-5	ASSLSYQETQY
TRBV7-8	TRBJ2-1	ASSLRASGATYNEQF
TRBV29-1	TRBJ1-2	SVEGQVLYGYT
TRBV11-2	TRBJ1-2	ASSQEVAPHYGYT
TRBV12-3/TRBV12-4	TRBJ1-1	ASSLAGPETF
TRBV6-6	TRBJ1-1	ASSPGQGATEAF
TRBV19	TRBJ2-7	ASSRSRDYEQY
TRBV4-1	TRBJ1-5	ASSLGPGTGGRGNQPQH
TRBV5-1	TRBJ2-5	ASGQGAIGETQY
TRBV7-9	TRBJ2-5	ASSLGLAGGGQGTQY
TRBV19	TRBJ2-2	ASSIVSAIAGELF
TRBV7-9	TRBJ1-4	ASTLDRGREKLF
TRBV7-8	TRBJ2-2	ASKELAGAMNTGELF
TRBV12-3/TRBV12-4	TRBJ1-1	ASSSDRGMRAF
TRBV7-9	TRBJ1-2	ASSPTTEYYGYT
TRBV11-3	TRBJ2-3	ASSLSGGETDTQY
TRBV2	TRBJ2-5	ASRSRDSLAETQY
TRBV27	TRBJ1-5	ASSNRGLSNQPQH
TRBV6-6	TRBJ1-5	ASSQRRGAGNQPQH
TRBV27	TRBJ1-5	ASSLTAGGAGDQPQH
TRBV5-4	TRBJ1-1	ASSLGSGRNTEAF
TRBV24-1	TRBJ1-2	ATSDRAGPVKRYT
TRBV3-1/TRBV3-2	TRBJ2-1	ASSQELLTSVRVRNEQF
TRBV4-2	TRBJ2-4	ASSQVGGLAKNIQY
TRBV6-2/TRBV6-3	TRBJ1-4	ASSANRVSSEKLF
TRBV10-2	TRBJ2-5	ASSGQETQY
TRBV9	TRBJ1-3	ASSAGSGNTIY
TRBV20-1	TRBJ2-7	SASSLLEGADEQY
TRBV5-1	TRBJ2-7	ASSVGGTFDYEQY
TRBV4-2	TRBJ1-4	ASSQERAFGEKLF
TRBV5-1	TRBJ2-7	ASSLARLGGSSSYEQY
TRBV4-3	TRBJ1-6	ASSQDRSFNSPLH
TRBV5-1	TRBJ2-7	ASSYGTGGRNEQY
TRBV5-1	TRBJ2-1	ASSRGQEGQNEQF
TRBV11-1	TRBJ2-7	ASSPLGQVAVYEQY
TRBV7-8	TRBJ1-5	ASSLDGRNSNQPQH